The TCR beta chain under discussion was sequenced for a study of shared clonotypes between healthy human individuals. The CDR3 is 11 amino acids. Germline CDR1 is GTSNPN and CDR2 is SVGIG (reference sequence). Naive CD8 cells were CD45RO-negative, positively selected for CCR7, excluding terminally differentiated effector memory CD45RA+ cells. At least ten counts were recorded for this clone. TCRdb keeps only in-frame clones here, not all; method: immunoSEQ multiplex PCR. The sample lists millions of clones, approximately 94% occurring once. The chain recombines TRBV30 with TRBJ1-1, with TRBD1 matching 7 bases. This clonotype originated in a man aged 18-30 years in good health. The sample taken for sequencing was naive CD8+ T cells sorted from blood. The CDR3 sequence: CGGDRDVGAFF. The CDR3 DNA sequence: TGTGGGGGAGACAGGGACGTCGGGGCTTTCTTT.